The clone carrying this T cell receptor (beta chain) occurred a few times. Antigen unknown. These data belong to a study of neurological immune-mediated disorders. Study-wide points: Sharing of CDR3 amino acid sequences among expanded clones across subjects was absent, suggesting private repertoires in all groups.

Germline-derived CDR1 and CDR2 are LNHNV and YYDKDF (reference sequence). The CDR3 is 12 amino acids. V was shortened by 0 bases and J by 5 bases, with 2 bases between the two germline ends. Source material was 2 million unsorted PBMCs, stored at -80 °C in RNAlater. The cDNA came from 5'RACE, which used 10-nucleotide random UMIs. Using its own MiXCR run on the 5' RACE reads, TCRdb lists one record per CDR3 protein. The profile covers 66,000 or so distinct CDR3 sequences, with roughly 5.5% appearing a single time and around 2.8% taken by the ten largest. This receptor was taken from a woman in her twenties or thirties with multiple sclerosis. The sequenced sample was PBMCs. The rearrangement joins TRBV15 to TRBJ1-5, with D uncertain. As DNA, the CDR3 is TGTGCCACCAGCAGAGAATATCAGCCCCAGCATTTT. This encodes CATSREYQPQHF.